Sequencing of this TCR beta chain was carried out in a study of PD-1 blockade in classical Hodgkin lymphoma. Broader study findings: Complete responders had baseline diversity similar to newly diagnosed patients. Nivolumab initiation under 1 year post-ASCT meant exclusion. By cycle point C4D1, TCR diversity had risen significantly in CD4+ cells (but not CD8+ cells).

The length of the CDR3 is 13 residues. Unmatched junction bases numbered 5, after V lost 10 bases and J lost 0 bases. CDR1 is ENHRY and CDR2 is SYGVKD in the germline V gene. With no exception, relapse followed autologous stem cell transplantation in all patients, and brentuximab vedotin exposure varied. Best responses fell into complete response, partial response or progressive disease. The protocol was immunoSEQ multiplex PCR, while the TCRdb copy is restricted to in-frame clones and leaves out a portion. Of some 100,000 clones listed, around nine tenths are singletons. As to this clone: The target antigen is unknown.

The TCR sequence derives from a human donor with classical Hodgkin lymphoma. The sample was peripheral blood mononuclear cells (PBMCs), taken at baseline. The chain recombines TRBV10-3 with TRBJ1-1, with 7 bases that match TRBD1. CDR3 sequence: CATRQGLNTEAFF. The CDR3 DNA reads TGTGCCACCCGACAGGGTCTGAACACTGAAGCTTTCTTT.